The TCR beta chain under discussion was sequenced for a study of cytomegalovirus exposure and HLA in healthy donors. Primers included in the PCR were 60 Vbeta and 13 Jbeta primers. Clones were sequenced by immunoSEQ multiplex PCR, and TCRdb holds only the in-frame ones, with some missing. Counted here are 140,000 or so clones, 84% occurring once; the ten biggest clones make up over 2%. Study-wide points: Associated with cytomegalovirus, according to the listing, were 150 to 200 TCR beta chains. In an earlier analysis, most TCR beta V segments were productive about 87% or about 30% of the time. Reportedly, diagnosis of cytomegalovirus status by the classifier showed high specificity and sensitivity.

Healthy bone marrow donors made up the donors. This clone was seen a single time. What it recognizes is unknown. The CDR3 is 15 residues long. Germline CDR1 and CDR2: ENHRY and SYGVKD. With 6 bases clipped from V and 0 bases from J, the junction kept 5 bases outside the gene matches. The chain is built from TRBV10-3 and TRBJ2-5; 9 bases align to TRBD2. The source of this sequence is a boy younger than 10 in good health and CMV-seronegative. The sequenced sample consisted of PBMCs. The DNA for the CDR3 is TGTGCCATCAGAATTAGCGGGGGCAACCAAGAGACCCAGTACTTC. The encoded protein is CAIRISGGNQETQYF.